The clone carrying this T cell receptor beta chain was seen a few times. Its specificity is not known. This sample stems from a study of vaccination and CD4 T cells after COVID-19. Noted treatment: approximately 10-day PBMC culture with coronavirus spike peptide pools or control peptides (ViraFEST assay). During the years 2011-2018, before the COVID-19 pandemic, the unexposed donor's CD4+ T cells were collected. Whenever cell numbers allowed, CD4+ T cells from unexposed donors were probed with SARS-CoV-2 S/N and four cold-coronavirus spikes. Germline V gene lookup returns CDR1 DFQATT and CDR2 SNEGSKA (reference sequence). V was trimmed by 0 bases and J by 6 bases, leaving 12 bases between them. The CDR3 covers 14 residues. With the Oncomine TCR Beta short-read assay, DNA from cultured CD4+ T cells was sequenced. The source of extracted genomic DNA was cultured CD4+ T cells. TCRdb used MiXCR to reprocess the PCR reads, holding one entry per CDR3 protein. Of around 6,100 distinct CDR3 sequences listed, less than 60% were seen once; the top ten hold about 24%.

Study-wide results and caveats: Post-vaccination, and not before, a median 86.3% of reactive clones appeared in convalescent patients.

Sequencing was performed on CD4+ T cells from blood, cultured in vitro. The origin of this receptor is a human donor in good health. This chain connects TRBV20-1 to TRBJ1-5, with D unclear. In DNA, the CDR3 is TGCAGTGCTAGAGATTCCGGGAGTTTTCAGCCCCAGCATTTT. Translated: CSARDSGSFQPQHF.